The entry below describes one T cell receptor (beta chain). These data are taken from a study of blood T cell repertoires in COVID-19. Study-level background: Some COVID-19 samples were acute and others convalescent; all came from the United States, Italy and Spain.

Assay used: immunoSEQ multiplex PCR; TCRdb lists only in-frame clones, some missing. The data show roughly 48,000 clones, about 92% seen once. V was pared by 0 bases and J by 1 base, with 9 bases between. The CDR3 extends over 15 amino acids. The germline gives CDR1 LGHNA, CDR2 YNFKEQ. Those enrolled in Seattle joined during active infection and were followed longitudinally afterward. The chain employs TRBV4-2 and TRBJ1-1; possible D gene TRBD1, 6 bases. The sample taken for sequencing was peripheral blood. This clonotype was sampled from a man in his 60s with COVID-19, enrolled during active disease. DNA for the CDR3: TGTGCCAGCAGCCAAGAGAGGACAGCGAACACTGAAGCTTTCTTT. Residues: CASSQERTANTEAFF.